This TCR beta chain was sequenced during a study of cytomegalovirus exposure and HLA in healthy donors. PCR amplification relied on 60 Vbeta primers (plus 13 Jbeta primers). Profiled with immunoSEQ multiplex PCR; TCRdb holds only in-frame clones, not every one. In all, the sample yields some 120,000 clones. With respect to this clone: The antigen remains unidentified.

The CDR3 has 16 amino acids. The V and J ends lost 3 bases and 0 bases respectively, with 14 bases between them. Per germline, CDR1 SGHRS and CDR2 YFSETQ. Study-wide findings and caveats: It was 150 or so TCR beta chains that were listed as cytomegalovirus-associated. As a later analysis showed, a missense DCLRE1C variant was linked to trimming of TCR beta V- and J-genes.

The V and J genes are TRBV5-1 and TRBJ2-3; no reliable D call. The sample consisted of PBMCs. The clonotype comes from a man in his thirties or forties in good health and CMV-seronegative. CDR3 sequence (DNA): TGCGCCAGCAGCTCAGTTGGCGGAGCGAGCACAGATACGCAGTATTTT. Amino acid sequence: CASSSVGGASTDTQYF.